The clone carrying this TCR beta chain was detected a few times. Its antigen is not identified. The entry originates in a study of blood T cells in healthy people across ages. CDR1 and CDR2 (germline): DFQATT, SNEGSKA (reference sequence). This CDR3 is 13 amino acids long. V was cut by 3 bases and J by 0 bases, with 9 bases left in between. It was with a sample-barcoded 5' primer and a J-beta primer mix that a second PCR of roughly 7 to 12 cycles was run. Each cDNA molecule was tagged by a template-switch adaptor with 12 random nucleotides. TCRdb reanalysed the 5' RACE reads using MiXCR and keeps one entry per CDR3 protein. The sample records more than 650,000 distinct CDR3 sequences, 50% to 65% being singletons. Whole-study results and caveats: Relative to aged donors, long-lived donors carried more naive CD4+ cells and displayed higher diversity. Estimates of diversity drawn from one million T cells were considered underestimates.

The receptor was isolated from an older man in good health. The chain couples TRBV20-1 to TRBJ2-7; possible D gene TRBD1, 5 bases. The source material was blood. The CDR3 spells CSARGPASYEQYF. In DNA form, the CDR3 reads TGCAGTGCTAGGGGGCCTGCCTCCTACGAGCAGTACTTC.